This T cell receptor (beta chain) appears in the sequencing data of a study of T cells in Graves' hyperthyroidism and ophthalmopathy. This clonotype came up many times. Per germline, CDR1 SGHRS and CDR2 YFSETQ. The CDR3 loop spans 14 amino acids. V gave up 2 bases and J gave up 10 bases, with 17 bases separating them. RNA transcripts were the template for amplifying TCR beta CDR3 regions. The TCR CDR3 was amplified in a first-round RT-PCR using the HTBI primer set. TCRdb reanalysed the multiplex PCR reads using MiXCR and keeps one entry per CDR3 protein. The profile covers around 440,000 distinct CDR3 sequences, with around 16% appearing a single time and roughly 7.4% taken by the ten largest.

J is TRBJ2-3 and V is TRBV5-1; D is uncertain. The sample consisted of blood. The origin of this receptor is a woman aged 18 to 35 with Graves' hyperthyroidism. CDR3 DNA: TGCGCCAGCAGCTTCGGGCCACCGTCGCGGCCGCAGTATTTT. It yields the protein CASSFGPPSRPQYF.